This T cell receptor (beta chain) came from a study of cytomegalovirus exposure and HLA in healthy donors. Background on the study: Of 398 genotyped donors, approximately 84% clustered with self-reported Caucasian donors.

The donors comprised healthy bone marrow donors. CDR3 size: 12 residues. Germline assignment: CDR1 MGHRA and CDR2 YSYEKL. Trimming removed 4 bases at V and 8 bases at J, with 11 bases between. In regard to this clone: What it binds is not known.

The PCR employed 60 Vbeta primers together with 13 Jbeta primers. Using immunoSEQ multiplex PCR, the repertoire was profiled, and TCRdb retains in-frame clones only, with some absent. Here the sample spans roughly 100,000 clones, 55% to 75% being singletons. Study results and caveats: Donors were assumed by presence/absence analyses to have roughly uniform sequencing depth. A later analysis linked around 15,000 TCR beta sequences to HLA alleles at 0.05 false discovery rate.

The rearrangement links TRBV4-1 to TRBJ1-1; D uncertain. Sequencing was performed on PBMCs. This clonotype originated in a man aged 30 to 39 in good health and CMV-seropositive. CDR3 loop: CASSPLGTEAFF. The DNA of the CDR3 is TGCGCCAGCAGCCCCCTCGGTACCGAAGCTTTCTTT.